A selection of T cell receptor beta chains follows, all from one sample in a study of T cell responses to AZD1222 COVID-19 vaccine. Measured with immunoSEQ multiplex PCR; TCRdb has only the in-frame clones, and not every one. The sample has roughly 120,000 clones, roughly 91% seen once. Sample: peripheral blood, taken on day 0 of AZD1222 vaccination. The receptors were gathered from an adult in good health. Both conserved end residues are part of each CDR3. A D gene is named only where the DNA matches it firmly.

v_gene,len,j_gene,d_gene,CDR3nt,CDR3aa
TRBV10-3,13,TRBJ1-5,.,TGTGCCATCAGTGAGGGGGAGGGTCAGCCCCAGCATTTT,CAISEGEGQPQHF
TRBV15,15,TRBJ1-1,TRBD1,TGTGCCACCAGCAGCCGGGACAGGCTCGGTTCTGAAGCTTTCTTT,CATSSRDRLGSEAFF
TRBV3-1/TRBV3-2,17,TRBJ2-2,TRBD1,TGTGCCAGCAGCCCCTCGAGGGACAGGGTCGAGACCGGGGAGCTGTTTTTT,CASSPSRDRVETGELFF
TRBV2,15,TRBJ2-7,TRBD1,TGTGCCAGCAGCACCGGGACAGCAATCTCCTACGAGCAGTACTTC,CASSTGTAISYEQYF
TRBV4-3,14,TRBJ2-5,TRBD2,TGCGCCAGCAGCCAAGCCGGGGGGGCAGAGACCCAGTACTTC,CASSQAGGAETQYF
TRBV5-1,15,TRBJ2-7,TRBD1,TGCGCCAGCAGGGTCGGACAGGATCTCACCTACGAGCAGTACTTC,CASRVGQDLTYEQYF
TRBV18,15,TRBJ1-2,TRBD1,TGTGCCAGCTCACCTCCGGGACAGGGGGCCTATGGCTACACCTTC,CASSPPGQGAYGYTF
TRBV27,15,TRBJ2-5,.,TGTGCCAGCAGTTTGAGTCTGCAGGTCGGAGAGACCCAGTACTTC,CASSLSLQVGETQYF
TRBV27,16,TRBJ1-2,.,TGTGCCAGCAGTTCAAGCCTTGACACGGACCTTTTTGGCTACACCTTC,CASSSSLDTDLFGYTF
TRBV10-2,14,TRBJ1-2,.,TGCGCCAGCAGCCACATGGGTGGCAACTATGGCTACACCTTC,CASSHMGGNYGYTF
TRBV7-7,14,TRBJ2-5,.,TGTGCCAGCAGCTTCGCGGGGACTCAAGAGACCCAATACTTC,CASSFAGTQETQYF